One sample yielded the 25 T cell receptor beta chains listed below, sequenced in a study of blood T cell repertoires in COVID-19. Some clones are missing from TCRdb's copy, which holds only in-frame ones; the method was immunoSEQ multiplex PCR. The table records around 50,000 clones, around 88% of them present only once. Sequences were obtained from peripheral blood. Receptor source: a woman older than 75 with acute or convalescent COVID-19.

Here the CDR3 reads CASSISWTSGSYNEQFF. CDR3 DNA: TGTGCCAGTAGTATAAGTTGGACTAGCGGGTCCTACAATGAGCAGTTCTTC. The chain carries TRBV19 and TRBJ2-1; TRBD2 matches 11 bases. Germline-derived CDR1 and CDR2 are LNHDA and SQIVND (reference sequence). The CDR3 totals 17 residues. V gave up 2 bases and J gave up 1 base; unmatched junction bases: 4.

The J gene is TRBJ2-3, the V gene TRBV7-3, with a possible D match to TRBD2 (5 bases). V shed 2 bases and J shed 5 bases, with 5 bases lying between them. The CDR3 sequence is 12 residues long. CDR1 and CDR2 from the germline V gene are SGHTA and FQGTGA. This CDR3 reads CASSLGRDTQYF. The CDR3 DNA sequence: TGTGCCAGCAGCTTAGGGAGAGATACGCAGTATTTT.

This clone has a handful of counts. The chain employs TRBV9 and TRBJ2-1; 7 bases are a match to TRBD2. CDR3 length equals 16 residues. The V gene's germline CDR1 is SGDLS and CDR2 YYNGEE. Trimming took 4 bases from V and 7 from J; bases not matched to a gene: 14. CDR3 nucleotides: TGTGCCAGCAGCCCAAGGGGACGGGGGGAGAGGAATGAGCAGTTCTTC. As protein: CASSPRGRGERNEQFF.

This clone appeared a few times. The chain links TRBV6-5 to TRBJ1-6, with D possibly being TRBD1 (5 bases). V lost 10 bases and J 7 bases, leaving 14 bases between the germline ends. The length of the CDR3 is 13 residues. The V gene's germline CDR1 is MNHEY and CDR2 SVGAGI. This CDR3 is CATLSGPNSPLHF. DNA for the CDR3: TGTGCCACTCTATCAGGGCCGAATTCACCCCTCCACTTT.

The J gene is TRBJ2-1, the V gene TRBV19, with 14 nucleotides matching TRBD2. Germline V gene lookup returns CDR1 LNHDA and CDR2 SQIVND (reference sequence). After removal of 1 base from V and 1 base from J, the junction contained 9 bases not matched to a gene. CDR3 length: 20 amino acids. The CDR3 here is CASSIVGGLAGAPSYNEQFF. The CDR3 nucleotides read TGTGCCAGTAGTATAGTGGGGGGACTAGCGGGAGCTCCATCCTACAATGAGCAGTTCTTC. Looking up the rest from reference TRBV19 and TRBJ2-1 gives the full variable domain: DGGITQSPKYLFRKEGQNVTLSCEQNLNHDAMYWYRQDPGQGLRLIYYSQIVNDFQKGDIAEGYSVSREKKESFPLTVTSAQKNPTAFYLCASSIVGGLAGAPSYNEQFFGPGTRLTVL.

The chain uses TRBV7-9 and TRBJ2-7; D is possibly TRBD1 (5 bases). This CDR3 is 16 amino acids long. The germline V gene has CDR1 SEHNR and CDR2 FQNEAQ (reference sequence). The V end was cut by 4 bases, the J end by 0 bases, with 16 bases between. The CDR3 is CASSSKGDLSSYEQYF. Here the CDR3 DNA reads TGTGCCAGCAGCTCAAAAGGGGATTTAAGCTCCTACGAGCAGTACTTC.

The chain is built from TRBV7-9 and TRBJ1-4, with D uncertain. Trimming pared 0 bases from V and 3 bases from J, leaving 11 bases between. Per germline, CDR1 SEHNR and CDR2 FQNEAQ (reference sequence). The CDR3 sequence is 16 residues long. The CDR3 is CASSLANTPANEKLFF. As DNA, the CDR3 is TGTGCCAGCAGCTTAGCGAACACGCCTGCTAATGAAAAACTGTTTTTT.

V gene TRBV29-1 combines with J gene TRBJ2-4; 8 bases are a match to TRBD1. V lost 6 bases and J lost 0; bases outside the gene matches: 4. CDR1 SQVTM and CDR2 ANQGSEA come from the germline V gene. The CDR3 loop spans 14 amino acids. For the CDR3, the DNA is TGCAGCGTAAGACAGGGGATAGCCAAAAACATTCAGTACTTC. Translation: CSVRQGIAKNIQYF.

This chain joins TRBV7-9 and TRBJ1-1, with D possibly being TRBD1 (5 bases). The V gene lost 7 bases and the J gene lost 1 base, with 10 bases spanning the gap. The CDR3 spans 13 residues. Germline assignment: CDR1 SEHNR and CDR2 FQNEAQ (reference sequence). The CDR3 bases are TGTGCCAGCACCGCCGGGGGGAACACTGAAGCTTTCTTT. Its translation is CASTAGGNTEAFF.

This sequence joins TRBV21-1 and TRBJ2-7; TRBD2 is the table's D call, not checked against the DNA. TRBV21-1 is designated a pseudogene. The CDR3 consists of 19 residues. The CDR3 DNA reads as TGTGCCAGCAGCATGGCCAGGGCCCCCGGGAGCGGGAGAGAACGCGAGCAGTACGTC. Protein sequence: CASSMARAPGSGREREQYV.

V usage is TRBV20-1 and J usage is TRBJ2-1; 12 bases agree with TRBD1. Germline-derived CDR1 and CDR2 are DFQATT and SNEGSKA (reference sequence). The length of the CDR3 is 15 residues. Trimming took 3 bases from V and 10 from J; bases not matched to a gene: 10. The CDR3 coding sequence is TGCAGTGCTAGTCAGGGGACAGGGGGCTCAAGGGAGCAGTTCTTC. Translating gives CSASQGTGGSREQFF.

The CDR3: CASSITGQVLPYGYTF. CDR3 DNA: TGTGCCAGTAGTATCACAGGGCAGGTTCTTCCCTATGGCTACACCTTC. This rearrangement joins TRBV19 to TRBJ1-2; TRBD1 might be the D (6 bases). V gave up 3 bases and J gave up 4 bases, with 18 bases separating them. The CDR3 covers 16 residues. Germline loops: CDR1 LNHDA, CDR2 SQIVND (reference sequence).

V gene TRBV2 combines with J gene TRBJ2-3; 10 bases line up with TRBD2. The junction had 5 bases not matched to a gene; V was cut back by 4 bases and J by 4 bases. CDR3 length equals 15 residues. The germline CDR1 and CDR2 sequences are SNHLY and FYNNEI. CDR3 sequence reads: CASSARTSGSDTQYF. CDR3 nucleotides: TGTGCCAGCAGTGCGAGGACTAGCGGTTCAGATACGCAGTATTTT. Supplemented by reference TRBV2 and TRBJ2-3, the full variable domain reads EPEVTQTPSHQVTQMGQEVILRCVPISNHLYFYWYRQILGQKVEFLVSFYNNEISEKSEIFDDQFSVERPDGSNFTLKIRSTKLEDSAMYFCASSARTSGSDTQYFGPGTRLTVL.

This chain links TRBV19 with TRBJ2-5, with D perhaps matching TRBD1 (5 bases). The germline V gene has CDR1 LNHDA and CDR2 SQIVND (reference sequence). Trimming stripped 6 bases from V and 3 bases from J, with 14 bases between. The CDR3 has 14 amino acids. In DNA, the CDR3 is TGTGCCAGTAGCTCAGACAGATTAAAAGAGACCCAGTACTTC. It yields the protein CASSSDRLKETQYF.

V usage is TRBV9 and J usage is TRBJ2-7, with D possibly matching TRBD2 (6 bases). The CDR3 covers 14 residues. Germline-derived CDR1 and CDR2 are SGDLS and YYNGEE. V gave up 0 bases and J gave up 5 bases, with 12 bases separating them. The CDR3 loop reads CASSVGGWGDEQYF. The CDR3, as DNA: TGTGCCAGCAGCGTAGGGGGTTGGGGGGACGAGCAGTACTTC.

The CDR3 DNA is TGCGCCAGCAGCTCATCTAGCGGGCGAGGTAATGAGCAGTTCTTC. Encoded protein: CASSSSSGRGNEQFF. The chain has TRBV5-1 and TRBJ2-1; 8 bases are a match to TRBD2. In germline, CDR1 is SGHRS, CDR2 YFSETQ. The CDR3 covers 15 residues. Trimming cost V 3 bases and J 7 bases; bases outside gene matches: 9.

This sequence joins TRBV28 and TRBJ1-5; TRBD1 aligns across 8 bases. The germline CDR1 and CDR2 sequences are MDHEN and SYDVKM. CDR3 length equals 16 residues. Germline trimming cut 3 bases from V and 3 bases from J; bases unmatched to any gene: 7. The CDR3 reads CASSFTTGVLNQPQHF. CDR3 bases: TGTGCCAGCAGTTTTACGACAGGGGTACTCAATCAGCCCCAGCATTTT.

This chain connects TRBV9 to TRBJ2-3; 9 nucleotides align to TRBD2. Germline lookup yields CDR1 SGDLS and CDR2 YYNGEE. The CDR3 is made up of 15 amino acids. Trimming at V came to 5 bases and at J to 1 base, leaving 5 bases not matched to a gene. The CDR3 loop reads CASRKAGGRTDTQYF. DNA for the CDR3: TGTGCCAGCAGGAAAGCGGGAGGACGCACAGATACGCAGTATTTT.

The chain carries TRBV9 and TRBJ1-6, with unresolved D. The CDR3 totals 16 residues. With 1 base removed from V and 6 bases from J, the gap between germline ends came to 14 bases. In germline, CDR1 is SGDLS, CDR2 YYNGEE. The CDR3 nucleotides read TGTGCCAGCAGCGTATATTTTCCAGGCACTAATTCACCCCTCCACTTT. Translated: CASSVYFPGTNSPLHF.

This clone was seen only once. The CDR3 sequence is CASSQQLRAGDSPETQYF. DNA of the CDR3: TGTGCCAGCAGCCAGCAGCTTCGAGCGGGAGATAGTCCAGAGACCCAGTACTTC. The V gene is TRBV4-2, the J gene TRBJ2-5; 8 bases map to TRBD2. Germline-derived CDR1 and CDR2 are LGHNA and YNFKEQ. CDR3 size: 18 residues. V shed 3 bases, J shed 4 bases, and the junction held 16 bases outside the gene matches.

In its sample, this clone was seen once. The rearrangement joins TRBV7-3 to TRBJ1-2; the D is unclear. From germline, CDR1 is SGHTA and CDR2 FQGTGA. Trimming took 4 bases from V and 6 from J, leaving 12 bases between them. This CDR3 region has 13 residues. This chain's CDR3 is CASSSRGKNGYTF. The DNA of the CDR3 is TGTGCCAGCAGCTCCCGGGGAAAAAATGGCTACACCTTC.

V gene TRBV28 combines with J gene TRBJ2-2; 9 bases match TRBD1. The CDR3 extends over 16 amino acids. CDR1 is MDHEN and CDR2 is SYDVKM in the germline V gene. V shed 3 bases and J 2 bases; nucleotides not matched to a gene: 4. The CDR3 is CASSLYTGGNTGELFF. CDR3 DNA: TGTGCCAGCAGTTTGTATACAGGGGGCAACACCGGGGAGCTGTTTTTT. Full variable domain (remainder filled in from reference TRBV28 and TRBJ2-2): DVKVTQSSRYLVKRTGEKVFLECVQDMDHENMFWYRQDPGLGLRLIYFSYDVKMKEKGDIPEGYSVSREKKERFSLILESASTNQTSMYLCASSLYTGGNTGELFFGEGSRLTVL.

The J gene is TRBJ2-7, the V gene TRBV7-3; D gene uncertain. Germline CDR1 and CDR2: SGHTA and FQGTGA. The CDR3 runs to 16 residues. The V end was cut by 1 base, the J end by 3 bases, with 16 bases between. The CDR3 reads CASSLILARGFYEQYV. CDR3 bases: TGTGCCAGCAGCTTAATTCTCGCGCGAGGTTTCTACGAGCAGTACGTC.

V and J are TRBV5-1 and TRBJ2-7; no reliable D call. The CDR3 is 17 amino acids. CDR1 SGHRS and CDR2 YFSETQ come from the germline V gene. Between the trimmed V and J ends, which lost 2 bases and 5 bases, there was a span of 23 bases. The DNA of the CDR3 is TGCGCCAGCAGCTTTACCCTGCCGCAAATCCCACTCCACGAGCAGTACGTC. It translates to CASSFTLPQIPLHEQYV.

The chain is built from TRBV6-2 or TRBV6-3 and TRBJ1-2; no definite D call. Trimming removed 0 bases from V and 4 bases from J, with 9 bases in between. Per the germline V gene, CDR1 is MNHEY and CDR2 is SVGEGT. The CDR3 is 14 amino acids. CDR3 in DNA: TGTGCCAGCAGTTACTCGCCGGGGATCTATGGCTACACCTTC. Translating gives CASSYSPGIYGYTF.